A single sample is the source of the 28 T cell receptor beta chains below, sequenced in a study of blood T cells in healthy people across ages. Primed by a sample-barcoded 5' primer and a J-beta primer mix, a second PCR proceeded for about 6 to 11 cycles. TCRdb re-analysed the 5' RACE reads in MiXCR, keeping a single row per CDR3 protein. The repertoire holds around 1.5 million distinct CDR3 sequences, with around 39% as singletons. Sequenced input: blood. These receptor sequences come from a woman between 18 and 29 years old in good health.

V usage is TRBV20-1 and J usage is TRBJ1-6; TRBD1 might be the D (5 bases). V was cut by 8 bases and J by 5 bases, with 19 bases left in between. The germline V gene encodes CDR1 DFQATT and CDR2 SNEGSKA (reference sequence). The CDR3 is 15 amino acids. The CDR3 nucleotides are TGCAGTACAAGCTCGGGGACCGACCATAATTCACCCCTCCACTTT. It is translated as CSTSSGTDHNSPLHF.

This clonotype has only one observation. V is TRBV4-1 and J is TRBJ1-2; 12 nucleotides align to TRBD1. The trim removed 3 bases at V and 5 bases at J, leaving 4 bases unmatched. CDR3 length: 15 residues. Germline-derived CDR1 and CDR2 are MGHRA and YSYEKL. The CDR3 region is CASSQGQGAWYGYTF. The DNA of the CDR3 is TGCGCCAGCAGCCAGGGACAGGGGGCATGGTATGGCTACACCTTC.

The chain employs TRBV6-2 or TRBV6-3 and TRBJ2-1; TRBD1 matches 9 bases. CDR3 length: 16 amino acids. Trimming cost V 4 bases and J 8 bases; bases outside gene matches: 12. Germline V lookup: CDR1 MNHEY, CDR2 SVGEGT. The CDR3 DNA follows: TGTGCCAGCAGTTCCCCCGGGACAGGGTTTGTCTATGAGCAGTTCTTC. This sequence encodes CASSSPGTGFVYEQFF.

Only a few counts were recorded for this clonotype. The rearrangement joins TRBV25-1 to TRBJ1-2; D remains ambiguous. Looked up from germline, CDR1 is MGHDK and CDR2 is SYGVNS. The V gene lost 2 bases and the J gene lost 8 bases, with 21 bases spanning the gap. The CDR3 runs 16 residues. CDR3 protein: CASSEIGVGPHQGYTF. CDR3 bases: TGTGCCAGCAGTGAAATTGGGGTAGGTCCCCACCAAGGCTACACCTTC.

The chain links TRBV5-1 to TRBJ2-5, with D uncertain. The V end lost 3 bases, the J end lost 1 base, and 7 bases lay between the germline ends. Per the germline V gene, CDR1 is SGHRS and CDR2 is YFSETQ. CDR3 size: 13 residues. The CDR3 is CASSSPLQETQYF. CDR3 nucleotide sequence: TGCGCCAGCAGCTCCCCCCTCCAAGAGACCCAGTACTTC. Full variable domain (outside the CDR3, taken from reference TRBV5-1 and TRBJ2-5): KAGVTQTPRYLIKTRGQQVTLSCSPISGHRSVSWYQQTPGQGLQFLFEYFSETQRNKGNFPGRFSGRQFSNSRSEMNVSTLELGDSALYLCASSSPLQETQYFGPGTRLLVL.

CDR3 region: CSVVVGDEKLFF. CDR3 in DNA: TGCAGCGTTGTCGTAGGGGATGAAAAACTGTTTTTT. V usage is TRBV29-1 and J usage is TRBJ1-4, with D perhaps matching TRBD1 (5 bases). V was cut by 4 bases and J by 6 bases, with 9 bases left in between. This CDR3 comprises 12 residues. From germline, CDR1 is SQVTM and CDR2 ANQGSEA. Using reference TRBV29-1 and TRBJ1-4 for the parts outside the CDR3, the full variable domain is SAVISQKPSRDICQRGTSLTIQCQVDSQVTMMFWYRQQPGQSLTLIATANQGSEATYESGFVIDKFPISRPNLTFSTLTVSNMSPEDSSIYLCSVVVGDEKLFFGSGTQLSVL.

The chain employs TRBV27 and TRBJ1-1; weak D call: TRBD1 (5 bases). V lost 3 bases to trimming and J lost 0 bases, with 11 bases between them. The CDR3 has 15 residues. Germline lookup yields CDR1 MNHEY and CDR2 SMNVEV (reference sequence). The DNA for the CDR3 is TGTGCCAGCAGTTTCACAGGCCAAGTGAACACTGAAGCTTTCTTT. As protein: CASSFTGQVNTEAFF.

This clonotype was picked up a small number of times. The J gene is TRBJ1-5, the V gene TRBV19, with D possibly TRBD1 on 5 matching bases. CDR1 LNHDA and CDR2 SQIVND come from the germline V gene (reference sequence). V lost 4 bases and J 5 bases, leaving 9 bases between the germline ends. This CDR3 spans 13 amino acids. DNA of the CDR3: TGTGCCAGTAGTACCGACAGAGATCAGCCCCAGCATTTT. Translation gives CASSTDRDQPQHF.

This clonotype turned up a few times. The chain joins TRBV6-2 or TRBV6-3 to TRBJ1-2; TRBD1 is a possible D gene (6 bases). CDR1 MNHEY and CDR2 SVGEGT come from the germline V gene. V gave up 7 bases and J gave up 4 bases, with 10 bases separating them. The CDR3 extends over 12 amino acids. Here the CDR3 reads CASTQTGYGYTF. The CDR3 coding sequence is TGTGCCAGCACCCAGACAGGCTATGGCTACACCTTC.

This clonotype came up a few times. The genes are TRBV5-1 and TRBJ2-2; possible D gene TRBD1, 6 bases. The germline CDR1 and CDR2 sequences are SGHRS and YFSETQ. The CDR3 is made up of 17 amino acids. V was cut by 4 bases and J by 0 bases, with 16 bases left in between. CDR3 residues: CASSLDLQGSNTGELFF. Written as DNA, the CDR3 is TGCGCCAGCAGCCTAGATCTACAGGGTTCGAACACCGGGGAGCTGTTTTTT.

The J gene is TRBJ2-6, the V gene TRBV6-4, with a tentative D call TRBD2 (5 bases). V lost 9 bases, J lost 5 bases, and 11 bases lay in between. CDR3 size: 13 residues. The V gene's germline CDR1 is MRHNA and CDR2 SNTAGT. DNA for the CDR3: TGTGCCAGACCGGGGTCTCGGGCCAACGTCCTGACTTTC. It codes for CARPGSRANVLTF.

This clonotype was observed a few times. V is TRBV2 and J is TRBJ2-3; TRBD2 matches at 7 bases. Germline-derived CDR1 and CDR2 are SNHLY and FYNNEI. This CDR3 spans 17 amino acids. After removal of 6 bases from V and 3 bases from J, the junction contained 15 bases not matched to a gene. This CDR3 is CASSQTGSSGETDTQYF. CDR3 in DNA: TGTGCCAGCAGCCAGACCGGGTCGAGCGGGGAGACAGATACGCAGTATTTT.

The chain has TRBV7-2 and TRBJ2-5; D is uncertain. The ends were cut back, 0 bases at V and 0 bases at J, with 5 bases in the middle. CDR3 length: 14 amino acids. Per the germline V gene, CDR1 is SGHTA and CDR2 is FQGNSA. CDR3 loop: CASSLAPDQETQYF. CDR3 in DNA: TGTGCCAGCAGCTTAGCTCCGGACCAAGAGACCCAGTACTTC.

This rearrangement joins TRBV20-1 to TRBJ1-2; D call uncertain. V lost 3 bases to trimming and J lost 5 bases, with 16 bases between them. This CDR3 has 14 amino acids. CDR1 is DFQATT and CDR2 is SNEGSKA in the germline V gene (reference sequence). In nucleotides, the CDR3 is TGCAGTGCTAGGGAACCGGGAGCAACTTATGGCTACACCTTC. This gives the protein CSAREPGATYGYTF.

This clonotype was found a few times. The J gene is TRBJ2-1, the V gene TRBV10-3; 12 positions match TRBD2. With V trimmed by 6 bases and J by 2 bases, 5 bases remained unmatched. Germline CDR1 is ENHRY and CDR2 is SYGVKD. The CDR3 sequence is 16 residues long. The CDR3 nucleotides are TGTGCCATCAGCGCTAGCGGGAGGGATACCTACAATGAGCAGTTCTTC. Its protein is CAISASGRDTYNEQFF.

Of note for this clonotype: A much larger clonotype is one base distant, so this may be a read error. In DNA form, the CDR3 reads TGCGCCAGCAGCTCAGGACAGGGGGCCCACGAGCAGTACTTC. Its translation is CASSSGQGAHEQYF. The chain carries TRBV5-1 and TRBJ2-7, with 11 bases identical to TRBD1. V lost 3 bases, J lost 5 bases, and 4 bases stayed unmatched. CDR3 length: 14 residues. In germline, CDR1 is SGHRS, CDR2 YFSETQ. The whole variable domain, remainder taken from reference TRBV5-1 and TRBJ2-7, is KAGVTQTPRYLIKTRGQQVTLSCSPISGHRSVSWYQQTPGQGLQFLFEYFSETQRNKGNFPGRFSGRQFSNSRSEMNVSTLELGDSALYLCASSSGQGAHEQYFGPGTRLTVT.

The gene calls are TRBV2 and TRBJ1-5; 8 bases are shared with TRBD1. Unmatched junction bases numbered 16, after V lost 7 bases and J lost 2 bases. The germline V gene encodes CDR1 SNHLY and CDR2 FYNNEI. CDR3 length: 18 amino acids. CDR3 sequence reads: CASKIPDRGGLRNQPQHF. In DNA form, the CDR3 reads TGTGCCAGCAAAATACCCGACAGGGGAGGACTTCGCAATCAGCCCCAGCATTTT.

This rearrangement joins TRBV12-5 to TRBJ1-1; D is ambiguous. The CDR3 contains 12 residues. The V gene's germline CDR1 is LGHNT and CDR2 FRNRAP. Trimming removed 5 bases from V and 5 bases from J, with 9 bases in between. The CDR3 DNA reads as TGTGCTAGTGGTCTGAGGAGGACTGAAGCTTTCTTT. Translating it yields CASGLRRTEAFF.

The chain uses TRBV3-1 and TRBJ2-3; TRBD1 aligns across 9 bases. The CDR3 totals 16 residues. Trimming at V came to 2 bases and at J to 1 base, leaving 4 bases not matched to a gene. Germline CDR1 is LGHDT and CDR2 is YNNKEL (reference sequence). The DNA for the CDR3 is TGTGCCAGCAGCCAATCGCGGACAGGGGGCACAGATACGCAGTATTTT. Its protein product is CASSQSRTGGTDTQYF.

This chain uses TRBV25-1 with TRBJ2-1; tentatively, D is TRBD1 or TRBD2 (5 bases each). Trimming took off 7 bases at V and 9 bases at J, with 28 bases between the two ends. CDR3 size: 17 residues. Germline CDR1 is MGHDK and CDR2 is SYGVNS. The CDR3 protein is CASTPEAHGAWGSEQFF. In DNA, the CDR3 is TGTGCCAGCACCCCAGAGGCCCACGGGGCTTGGGGGAGTGAGCAGTTCTTC.

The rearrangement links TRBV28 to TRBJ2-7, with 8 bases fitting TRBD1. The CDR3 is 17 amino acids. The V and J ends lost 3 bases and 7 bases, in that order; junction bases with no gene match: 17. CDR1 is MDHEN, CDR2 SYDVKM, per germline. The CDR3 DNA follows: TGTGCCAGCAGTTTCTCCGACAGGGGTGCGTTTTTAAGTGAGCAGTACTTC. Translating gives CASSFSDRGAFLSEQYF.

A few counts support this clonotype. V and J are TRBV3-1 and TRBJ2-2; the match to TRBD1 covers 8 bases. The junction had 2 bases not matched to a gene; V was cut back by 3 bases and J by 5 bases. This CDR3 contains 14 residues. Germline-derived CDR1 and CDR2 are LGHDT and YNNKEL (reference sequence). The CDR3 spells CASSQTGETGELFF. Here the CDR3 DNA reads TGTGCCAGCAGCCAGACAGGGGAGACCGGGGAGCTGTTTTTT.

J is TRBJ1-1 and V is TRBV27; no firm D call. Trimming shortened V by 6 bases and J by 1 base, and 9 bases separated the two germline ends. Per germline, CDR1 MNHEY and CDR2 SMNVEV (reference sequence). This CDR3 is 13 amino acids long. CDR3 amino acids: CASRTYRNTEAFF. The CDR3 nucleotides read TGTGCCAGCAGGACCTACAGGAACACTGAAGCTTTCTTT.

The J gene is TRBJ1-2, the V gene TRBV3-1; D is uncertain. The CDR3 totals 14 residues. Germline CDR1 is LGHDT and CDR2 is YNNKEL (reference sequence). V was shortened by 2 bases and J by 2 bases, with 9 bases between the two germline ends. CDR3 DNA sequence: TGTGCCAGCAGCCAATCCGGACTGAACTATGGCTACACCTTC. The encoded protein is CASSQSGLNYGYTF.

CDR3 sequence: CASSHGLAGWDNIQYF. The CDR3 bases are TGTGCCAGCAGCCATGGACTAGCGGGATGGGACAACATTCAGTACTTC. The chain joins TRBV4-2 to TRBJ2-7; 12 bases fit TRBD2. The last part of the DNA fits TRBJ2-4 better; the J call may be wrong. In germline, CDR1 is LGHNA, CDR2 YNFKEQ. This CDR3 has 16 residues.

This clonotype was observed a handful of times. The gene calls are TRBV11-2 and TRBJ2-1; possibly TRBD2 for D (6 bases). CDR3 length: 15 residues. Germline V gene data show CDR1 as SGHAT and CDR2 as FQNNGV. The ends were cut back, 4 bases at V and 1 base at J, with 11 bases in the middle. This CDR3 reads CASSSPRGSYNEQFF. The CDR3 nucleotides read TGTGCCAGCAGCTCCCCGCGGGGTTCCTACAATGAGCAGTTCTTC.

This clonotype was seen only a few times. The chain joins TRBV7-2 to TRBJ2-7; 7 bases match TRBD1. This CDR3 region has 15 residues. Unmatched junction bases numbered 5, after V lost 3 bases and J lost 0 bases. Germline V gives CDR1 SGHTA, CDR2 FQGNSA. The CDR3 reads CASSFTGTASYEQYF. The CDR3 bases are TGTGCCAGCAGCTTTACTGGGACAGCCTCCTACGAGCAGTACTTC.

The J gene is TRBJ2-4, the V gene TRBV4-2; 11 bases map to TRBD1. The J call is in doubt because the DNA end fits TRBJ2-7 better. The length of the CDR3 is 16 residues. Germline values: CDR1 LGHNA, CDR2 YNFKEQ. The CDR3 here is CASSQASGTGGVEQYF. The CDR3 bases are TGTGCCAGCAGCCAAGCATCCGGGACAGGGGGTGTCGAGCAGTACTTC.